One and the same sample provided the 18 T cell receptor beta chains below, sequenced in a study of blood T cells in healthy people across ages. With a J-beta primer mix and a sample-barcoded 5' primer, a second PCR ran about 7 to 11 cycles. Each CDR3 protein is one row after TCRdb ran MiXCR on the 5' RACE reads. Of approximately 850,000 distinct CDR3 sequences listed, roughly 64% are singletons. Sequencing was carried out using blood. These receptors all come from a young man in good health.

The CDR3 loop reads CASTSGTSGLAEQFF. The CDR3 DNA reads as TGTGCCAGTACATCTGGGACTAGCGGCCTGGCTGAGCAGTTCTTC. This sequence joins TRBV27 and TRBJ2-1; TRBD2 matches 11 bases. V dropped 9 bases and J dropped 9; count of bases not matched to a gene: 13. The CDR3 extends over 15 amino acids. Germline V gene lookup returns CDR1 MNHEY and CDR2 SMNVEV (reference sequence).

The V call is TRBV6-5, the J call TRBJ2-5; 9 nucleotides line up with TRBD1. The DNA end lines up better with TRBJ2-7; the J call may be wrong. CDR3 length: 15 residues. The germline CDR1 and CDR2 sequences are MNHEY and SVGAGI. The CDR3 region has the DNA TGTGCCAGCAGTCGTCCGGGACAGGGTGGATACGAGCAGTACTTC. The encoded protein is CASSRPGQGGYEQYF.

The CDR3 DNA sequence: TGTGCCAGCAGGAGCGGGAGCAATGAGCAGTTCTTC. Translating gives CASRSGSNEQFF. The rearrangement links TRBV7-9 to TRBJ2-1; 8 nucleotides agree with TRBD2. V lost 6 bases and J lost 6; bases outside the gene matches: 1. Per germline, CDR1 SEHNR and CDR2 FQNEAQ (reference sequence). This CDR3 is built from 12 residues.

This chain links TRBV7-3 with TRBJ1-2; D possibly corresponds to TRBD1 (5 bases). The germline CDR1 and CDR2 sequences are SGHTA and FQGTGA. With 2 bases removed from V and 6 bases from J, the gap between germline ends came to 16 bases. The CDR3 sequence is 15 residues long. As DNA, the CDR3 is TGTGCCAGCAGCTTAGGGACTTTCCTGCTTGATGGCTACACCTTC. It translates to CASSLGTFLLDGYTF.

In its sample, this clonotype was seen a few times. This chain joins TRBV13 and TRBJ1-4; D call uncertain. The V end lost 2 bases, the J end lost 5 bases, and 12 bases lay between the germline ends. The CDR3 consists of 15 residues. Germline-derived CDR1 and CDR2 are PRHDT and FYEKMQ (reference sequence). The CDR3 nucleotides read TGTGCCAGCAGCTTATTTTCAGGCCGAAATGAAAAACTGTTTTTT. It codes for CASSLFSGRNEKLFF.

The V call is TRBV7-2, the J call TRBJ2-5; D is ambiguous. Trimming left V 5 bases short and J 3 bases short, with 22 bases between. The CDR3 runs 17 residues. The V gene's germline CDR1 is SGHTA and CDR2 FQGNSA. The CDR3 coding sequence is TGTGCCAGCAGCCCAACGACCCCCAACTATCCCAAAGAGACCCAGTACTTC. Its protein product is CASSPTTPNYPKETQYF. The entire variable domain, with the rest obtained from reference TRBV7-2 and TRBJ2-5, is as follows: GAGVSQSPSNKVTEKGKDVELRCDPISGHTALYWYRQSLGQGLEFLIYFQGNSAPDKSGLPSDRFSAERTGGSVSTLTIQRTQQEDSAVYLCASSPTTPNYPKETQYFGPGTRLLVL.

The CDR3 nucleotides are TGTGCCAGCAGGCAAGCAGGGAGTGGAAACACCATATATTTT. Translating gives CASRQAGSGNTIYF. V gene TRBV7-9 combines with J gene TRBJ1-3; tentatively, D is TRBD1 (5 bases). Per the germline V gene, CDR1 is SEHNR and CDR2 is FQNEAQ (reference sequence). The V and J ends lost 6 bases and 3 bases respectively, with 12 bases between them. The CDR3 spans 14 residues.

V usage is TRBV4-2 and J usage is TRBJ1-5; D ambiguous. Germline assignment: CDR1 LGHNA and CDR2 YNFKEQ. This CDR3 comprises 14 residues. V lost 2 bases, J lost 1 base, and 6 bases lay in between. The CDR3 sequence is CASSQMGSNQPQHF. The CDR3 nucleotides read TGTGCCAGCAGCCAAATGGGCAGCAATCAGCCCCAGCATTTT.

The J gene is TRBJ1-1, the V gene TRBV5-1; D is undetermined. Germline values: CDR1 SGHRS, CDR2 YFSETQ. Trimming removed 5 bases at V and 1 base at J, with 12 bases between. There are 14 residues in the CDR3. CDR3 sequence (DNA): TGCGCCAGCAGGGTTGCTCTAGGGAACACTGAAGCTTTCTTT. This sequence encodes CASRVALGNTEAFF.

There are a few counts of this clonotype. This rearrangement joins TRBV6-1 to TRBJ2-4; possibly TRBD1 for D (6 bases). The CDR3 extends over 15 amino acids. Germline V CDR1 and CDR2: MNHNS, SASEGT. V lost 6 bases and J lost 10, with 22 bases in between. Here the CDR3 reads CASSMILLTGLIQYF. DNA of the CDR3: TGTGCCAGCAGCATGATACTTTTGACAGGCCTGATTCAGTACTTC.

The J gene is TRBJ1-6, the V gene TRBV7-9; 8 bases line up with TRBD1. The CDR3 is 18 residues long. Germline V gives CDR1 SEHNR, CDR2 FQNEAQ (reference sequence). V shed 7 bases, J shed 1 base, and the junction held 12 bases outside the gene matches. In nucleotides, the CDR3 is TGTGCCAGCACCTGGTGGACAGGGCGGGAATCCTATAATTCACCCCTCCACTTT. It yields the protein CASTWWTGRESYNSPLHF.

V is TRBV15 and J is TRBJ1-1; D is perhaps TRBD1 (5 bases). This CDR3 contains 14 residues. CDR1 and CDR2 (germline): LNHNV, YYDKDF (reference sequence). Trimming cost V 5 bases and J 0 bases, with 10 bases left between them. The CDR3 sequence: CATSGHSLNTEAFF. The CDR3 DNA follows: TGTGCCACCAGCGGACACTCTCTGAACACTGAAGCTTTCTTT.

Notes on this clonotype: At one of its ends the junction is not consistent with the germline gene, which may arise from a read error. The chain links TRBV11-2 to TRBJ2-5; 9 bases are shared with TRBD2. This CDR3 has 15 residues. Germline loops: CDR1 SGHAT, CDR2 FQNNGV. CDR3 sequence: CASSFQLAGQETQYF. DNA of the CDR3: TGTGCTAGCAGCTTTCAACTAGCGGGCCAAGAGACCCAGTACTTC.

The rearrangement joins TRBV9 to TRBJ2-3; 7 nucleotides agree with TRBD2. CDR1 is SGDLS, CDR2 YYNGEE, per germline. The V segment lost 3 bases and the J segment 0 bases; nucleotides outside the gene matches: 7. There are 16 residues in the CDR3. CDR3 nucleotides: TGTGCCAGCAGCGCGACCGGGAGGCTTAGCACAGATACGCAGTATTTT. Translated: CASSATGRLSTDTQYF.

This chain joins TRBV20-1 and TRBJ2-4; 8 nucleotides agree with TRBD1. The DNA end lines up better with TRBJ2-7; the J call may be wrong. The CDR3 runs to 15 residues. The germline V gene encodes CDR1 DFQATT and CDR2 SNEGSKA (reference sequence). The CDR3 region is CSARDITGGNDEQYF. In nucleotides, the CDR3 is TGCAGTGCTAGAGATATAACAGGGGGAAATGACGAGCAGTACTTC.

The CDR3 DNA sequence: TGCAGTGCTAGAGATCTCAGCGGGGGGCCGCGTCTTCAGTACTTC. Translation gives CSARDLSGGPRLQYF. V usage is TRBV20-1 and J usage is TRBJ2-4, with 9 nucleotides matching TRBD2. Looked up from germline, CDR1 is DFQATT and CDR2 is SNEGSKA (reference sequence). Trimming took 0 bases from V and 11 from J; bases not matched to a gene: 11. The CDR3 consists of 15 residues.

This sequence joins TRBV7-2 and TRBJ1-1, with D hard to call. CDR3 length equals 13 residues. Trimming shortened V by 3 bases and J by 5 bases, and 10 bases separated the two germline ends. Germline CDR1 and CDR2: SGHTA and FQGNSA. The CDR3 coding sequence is TGTGCCAGCAGCTTCTCGTTAGTGACTGAAGCTTTCTTT. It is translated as CASSFSLVTEAFF.

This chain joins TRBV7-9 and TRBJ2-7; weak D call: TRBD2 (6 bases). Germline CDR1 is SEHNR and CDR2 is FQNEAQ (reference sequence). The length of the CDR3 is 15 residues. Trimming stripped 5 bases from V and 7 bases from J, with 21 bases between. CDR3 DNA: TGTGCCAGCAGCGCCCGTAGCGGTAGCTCGGGGGAGCAGTACTTC. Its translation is CASSARSGSSGEQYF. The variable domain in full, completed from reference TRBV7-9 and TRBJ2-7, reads DTGVSQNPRHKITKRGQNVTFRCDPISEHNRLYWYRQTLGQGPEFLTYFQNEAQLEKSRLLSDRFSAERPKGSFSTLEIQRTEQGDSAMYLCASSARSGSSGEQYFGPGTRLTVT.